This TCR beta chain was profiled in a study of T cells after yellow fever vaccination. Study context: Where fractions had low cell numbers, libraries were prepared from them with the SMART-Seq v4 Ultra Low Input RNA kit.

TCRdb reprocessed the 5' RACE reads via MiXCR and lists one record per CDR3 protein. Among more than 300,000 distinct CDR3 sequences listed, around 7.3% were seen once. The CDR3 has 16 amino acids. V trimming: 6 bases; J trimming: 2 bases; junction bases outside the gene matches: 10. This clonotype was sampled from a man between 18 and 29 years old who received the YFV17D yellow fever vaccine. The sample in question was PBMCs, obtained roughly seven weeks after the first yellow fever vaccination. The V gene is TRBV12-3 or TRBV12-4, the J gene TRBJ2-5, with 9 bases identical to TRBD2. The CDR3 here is CASSRRSGGRQETQYF. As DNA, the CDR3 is TGTGCCAGCAGCCGACGGAGCGGGGGGCGACAAGAGACCCAGTACTTC.